This TCR beta chain comes out of a study of beta chain features in type 1 diabetes. Study outcomes and limitations: The study notes PCR might favor shorter templates equally in patients and controls.

Regarding this clone: What it recognizes is unknown.

The CDR3 length is 14 residues. Germline values: CDR1 MDHEN, CDR2 SYDVKM. Trimming shortened V by 7 bases and J by 1 base, and 14 bases separated the two germline ends. Every bit of the isolated RNA underwent reverse transcription, so sequencing read expressed TCRB transcripts. Here immunoSEQ multiplex PCR was the method, and the copy in TCRdb shows in-frame clones only, minus some. The sample consists of 300,000 to 350,000 clones, less than 10% of them appearing once. Sequencing was done on a sample of central memory CD4+ T cells from blood. The source is a woman between 18 and 29 years old in good health. The V call is TRBV28, the J call TRBJ2-7; TRBD1 is a possible D gene (6 bases). The CDR3 sequence is CASTPQGRSYEQYF. For the CDR3, the DNA is TGTGCCAGCACCCCACAGGGTAGGTCCTACGAGCAGTACTTC.